One and the same sample provided the 24 T cell receptor beta chains below, sequenced in a study of chemoradiotherapy in HPV16-positive cancers. Clones were read by immunoSEQ multiplex PCR, and TCRdb kept only the in-frame ones, dropping some. The sample has roughly 29,000 clones, around 90% seen once; the top ten hold less than 25%. This specimen was blood, taken from a patient who underwent chemoradiotherapy. The receptors derive from a human donor with HPV-associated anogenital cancer.

The chain employs TRBV13 and TRBJ2-7; TRBD1 matches 11 bases. CDR3 length: 14 residues. J was trimmed by 4 bases and V by 5 bases; bases with no gene match: 4. CDR1 and CDR2 (germline): PRHDT, FYEKMQ (reference sequence). CDR3 in amino acids: CASSRTGGRYEQYF. The CDR3 nucleotides are TGTGCCAGCAGCAGGACAGGGGGCCGTTACGAGCAGTACTTC.

The chain employs TRBV5-6 and TRBJ1-5; D perhaps matches TRBD1 (6 bases). The ends were cut back, 3 bases at V and 1 base at J, with 14 bases in the middle. CDR1 SGHDT and CDR2 YYEEEE come from the germline V gene. The CDR3 runs to 16 residues. For the CDR3, the DNA is TGTGCCAGCAGCTCAGGGGTAGGTGGGAGCAATCAGCCCCAGCATTTT. The encoded protein is CASSSGVGGSNQPQHF.

The gene calls are TRBV11-2 and TRBJ1-4; no definite D call. Trimming stripped 0 bases from V and 2 bases from J, with 13 bases between. The CDR3 spans 17 residues. Germline values: CDR1 SGHAT, CDR2 FQNNGV. This CDR3 is CASSLDLLGLTNEKLFF. The CDR3 DNA sequence: TGTGCCAGCAGCTTAGATCTCCTAGGGTTGACTAATGAAAAACTGTTTTTT.

The chain links TRBV4-3 to TRBJ2-3; 8 bases are a match to TRBD2. The CDR3 runs 17 residues. Germline lookup yields CDR1 LGHNA and CDR2 YSLEER. J lost 3 bases, V lost 0 bases, and 8 bases had no gene match. The CDR3, as DNA: TGCGCCAGCAGCCAAGATCTGTACGGGGGGGCAACAGATACGCAGTATTTT. It codes for CASSQDLYGGATDTQYF.

The chain couples TRBV7-2 to TRBJ2-2; TRBD2 aligns across 7 bases. The V and J ends lost 5 bases and 5 bases, in that order; junction bases with no gene match: 5. CDR1 SGHTA and CDR2 FQGNSA come from the germline V gene. This CDR3 has 14 residues. The CDR3 coding sequence is TGTGCCAGCAGCCTGGGACTAATGACCGGGGAGCTGTTTTTT. It specifies CASSLGLMTGELFF. The full variable domain, in which reference TRBV7-2 and TRBJ2-2 provide the parts outside the CDR3, is GAGVSQSPSNKVTEKGKDVELRCDPISGHTALYWYRQSLGQGLEFLIYFQGNSAPDKSGLPSDRFSAERTGGSVSTLTIQRTQQEDSAVYLCASSLGLMTGELFFGEGSRLTVL.

The V gene is TRBV5-6, the J gene TRBJ2-7; possibly TRBD1 or TRBD2 for D (6 bases each). Germline CDR1 is SGHDT and CDR2 is YYEEEE. The V end was cut by 2 bases, the J end by 5 bases, with 14 bases between. The CDR3 loop spans 14 amino acids. This CDR3 is CASSFIGGGDEQYF. DNA of the CDR3: TGTGCCAGCAGCTTTATAGGAGGGGGTGACGAGCAGTACTTC.

V usage is TRBV18 and J usage is TRBJ1-5; perhaps TRBD1 as D (6 bases). Germline CDR1 is KGHSH and CDR2 is LQKENI. The CDR3 has 13 amino acids. The V and J ends lost 6 bases and 8 bases respectively, with 14 bases between them. DNA for the CDR3: TGTGCCAGCTCGCGACAGGTCCAGGAGCCCCAGCATTTT. This sequence encodes CASSRQVQEPQHF.

The chain carries TRBV19 and TRBJ1-4, with D unclear. Germline V gene sequence: CDR1 LNHDA, CDR2 SQIVND (reference sequence). V was clipped by 6 bases and J by 6 bases, with 11 bases between them. The CDR3 covers 13 residues. This chain's CDR3 is CASRYYGDEKLFF. CDR3 DNA sequence: TGTGCCAGTAGGTACTACGGGGATGAAAAACTGTTTTTT. Filled out from reference TRBV19 and TRBJ1-4, the complete variable domain reads DGGITQSPKYLFRKEGQNVTLSCEQNLNHDAMYWYRQDPGQGLRLIYYSQIVNDFQKGDIAEGYSVSREKKESFPLTVTSAQKNPTAFYLCASRYYGDEKLFFGSGTQLSVL.

The V gene is TRBV11-2, the J gene TRBJ2-5; D is uncertain. V was shortened by 8 bases and J by 4 bases, with 14 bases between the two germline ends. The length of the CDR3 is 13 residues. Germline V CDR1 and CDR2: SGHAT, FQNNGV. The CDR3, as DNA: TGTGCCAGCTCGGGCATAGAAGGAGAGACCCAGTACTTC. This gives the protein CASSGIEGETQYF.

This rearrangement joins TRBV4-2 to TRBJ2-7; possibly TRBD1 or TRBD2 for D (5 bases each). Trimming pared 4 bases from V and 3 bases from J, leaving 22 bases between. This CDR3 is 17 amino acids long. The germline V gene encodes CDR1 LGHNA and CDR2 YNFKEQ. In DNA, the CDR3 is TGTGCCAGCAGCCTCCAGGGATCGGGGAGAGGGAACTACGAGCAGTACTTC. It translates to CASSLQGSGRGNYEQYF.

This chain joins TRBV18 and TRBJ2-5; 10 positions agree with TRBD2. The CDR3 covers 15 residues. Germline V gives CDR1 KGHSH, CDR2 LQKENI. Germline trimming cut 6 bases from V and 1 base from J; bases unmatched to any gene: 5. CDR3 in amino acids: CASSPSSGGQETQYF. DNA of the CDR3: TGTGCCAGCTCCCCTTCTAGCGGGGGCCAAGAGACCCAGTACTTC.

The V and J genes are TRBV18 and TRBJ2-1; the match to TRBD1 covers 7 bases. Germline V gene lookup returns CDR1 KGHSH and CDR2 LQKENI. The trim removed 5 bases at V and 7 bases at J, leaving 5 bases unmatched. CDR3 size: 13 residues. CDR3 nucleotides: TGTGCCAGCTCATCTGAACAGGGGAATGAGCAGTTCTTC. Translation gives CASSSEQGNEQFF.

The chain uses TRBV7-2 and TRBJ1-6; perhaps TRBD1 as D (5 bases). V gave up 8 bases and J gave up 7 bases, with 12 bases separating them. Germline lookup yields CDR1 SGHTA and CDR2 FQGNSA. The CDR3 length is 13 residues. The CDR3 bases are TGTGCCAGCCGAGGGGTGCAGAATTCACCCCTCCACTTT. Translating it yields CASRGVQNSPLHF.

This chain connects TRBV4-3 to TRBJ1-4; possible D gene TRBD1, 5 bases. In germline, CDR1 is LGHNA, CDR2 YSLEER. This CDR3 spans 19 amino acids. The V end lost 1 base, the J end lost 0 bases, and 18 bases lay between the germline ends. The CDR3 DNA follows: TGCGCCAGCAGCCAAGGTTTGGTTGGGGGAGCTTCAACTAATGAAAAACTGTTTTTT. It yields the protein CASSQGLVGGASTNEKLFF.

The chain combines TRBV29-1 with TRBJ2-2; TRBD1 might be the D (5 bases). This CDR3 comprises 12 residues. The germline CDR1 and CDR2 sequences are SQVTM and ANQGSEA. The V gene lost 7 bases and the J gene lost 7 bases, with 13 bases spanning the gap. The CDR3: CSATKGVGELFF. For the CDR3, the DNA is TGCAGCGCTACGAAAGGGGTCGGGGAGCTGTTTTTT.

The V call is TRBV18, the J call TRBJ2-2, with D tentatively TRBD2 (6 bases). The V gene lost 3 bases and the J gene lost 0 bases, with 14 bases spanning the gap. Per germline, CDR1 KGHSH and CDR2 LQKENI. The CDR3 loop spans 17 amino acids. The CDR3 region has the DNA TGTGCCAGCTCACCCAGTAGCGGTGCGACGAACACCGGGGAGCTGTTTTTT. Protein sequence: CASSPSSGATNTGELFF.

The chain has TRBV28 and TRBJ2-7, with 8 bases that match TRBD1. CDR3 size: 14 residues. Germline trimming cut 4 bases from V and 2 bases from J; bases unmatched to any gene: 4. Per the germline V gene, CDR1 is MDHEN and CDR2 is SYDVKM. CDR3 in DNA: TGTGCCAGCAGTTCCGGACAGGGACCCTACGAGCAGTACTTC. It translates to CASSSGQGPYEQYF.

This chain joins TRBV7-9 and TRBJ2-3; 7 nucleotides agree with TRBD2. The V and J ends lost 3 bases and 4 bases, in that order; junction bases with no gene match: 13. The germline V gene encodes CDR1 SEHNR and CDR2 FQNEAQ (reference sequence). This CDR3 spans 17 amino acids. The CDR3 loop is CASSFPFAGEVSDTQYF. The CDR3 bases are TGTGCCAGCAGCTTCCCCTTCGCGGGAGAGGTATCAGATACGCAGTATTTT.

This clone has just one count. The chain is built from TRBV11-3 and TRBJ2-7; D is ambiguous. This CDR3 region has 13 residues. CDR1 and CDR2 from the germline V gene are SGHNT and YENEEA. V was pared by 1 base and J by 5 bases, with 9 bases between. The CDR3 sequence is CASSLGWANEQYF. As DNA, the CDR3 is TGTGCCAGCAGCTTAGGATGGGCCAACGAGCAGTACTTC.

The rearrangement joins TRBV2 to TRBJ1-5, with 10 bases lining up with TRBD1. The CDR3 extends over 15 amino acids. Germline V gene sequence: CDR1 SNHLY, CDR2 FYNNEI. The trim removed 7 bases at V and 5 bases at J, leaving 8 bases unmatched. CDR3 nucleotides: TGTGCCAGCACTACCGGGGGGACAGGGGATCAGCCCCAGCATTTT. Translating gives CASTTGGTGDQPQHF.

The chain has TRBV27 and TRBJ1-1; weak D call: TRBD1 (6 bases). Germline V lookup: CDR1 MNHEY, CDR2 SMNVEV (reference sequence). V was clipped by 1 base and J by 8 bases, with 17 bases between them. The CDR3 has 15 residues. This CDR3 reads CASSLWVIRGPEAFF. The DNA for the CDR3 is TGTGCCAGCAGTTTATGGGTAATCAGGGGTCCAGAAGCTTTCTTT.

The chain employs TRBV18 and TRBJ1-1; D not resolved. This CDR3 contains 15 residues. V shed 2 bases and J shed 1 base, with 11 bases lying between them. Germline values: CDR1 KGHSH, CDR2 LQKENI. The CDR3 here is CASSPFPLQNTEAFF. In DNA form, the CDR3 reads TGTGCCAGCTCACCATTTCCCCTCCAGAACACTGAAGCTTTCTTT.

The chain is built from TRBV4-1 and TRBJ2-6; perhaps D is TRBD1 or TRBD2 (5 bases each). Germline loops: CDR1 MGHRA, CDR2 YSYEKL. V shed 7 bases and J shed 4 bases, with 11 bases lying between them. This CDR3 region has 14 residues. As DNA, the CDR3 is TGCGCCAGCAACCAGGGACCCGGGGCCAACGTCCTGACTTTC. It is translated as CASNQGPGANVLTF.

The rearrangement uses TRBV2 and TRBJ2-5, with D possibly being TRBD1 (6 bases). The V gene's germline CDR1 is SNHLY and CDR2 FYNNEI. V lost 5 bases, J lost 5 bases, and 18 bases lay in between. CDR3 size: 15 residues. For the CDR3, the DNA is TGTGCCAGCAGTTCCCAAGGGGGAGTGCGGGAGACCCAGTACTTC. This encodes CASSSQGGVRETQYF. Complete variable domain (other parts from reference TRBV2 and TRBJ2-5): EPEVTQTPSHQVTQMGQEVILRCVPISNHLYFYWYRQILGQKVEFLVSFYNNEISEKSEIFDDQFSVERPDGSNFTLKIRSTKLEDSAMYFCASSSQGGVRETQYFGPGTRLLVL.